This TCR beta chain was retrieved from a study of T cell responses to AZD1222 COVID-19 vaccine. The method was immunoSEQ multiplex PCR; TCRdb's version includes in-frame clones alone and lacks a portion of them. Here the sample spans 95,000 to 130,000 clones, 93% being singletons. V lost 10 bases to trimming and J lost 0 bases, with 16 bases between them. The CDR3 has 15 residues. Germline V CDR1 and CDR2: MNHEY, SVGAGI. The V call is TRBV6-5, the J call TRBJ1-5, with D hard to call. This receptor was identified in an adult in good health. This sample comprised peripheral blood, obtained on day 0 of AZD1222 vaccination. The CDR3 coding sequence is TGTGCCACCAAACCGGGAGATTATAGCAATCAGCCCCAGCATTTT. This sequence encodes CATKPGDYSNQPQHF.